The rows below give T cell receptor beta chains drawn from one sample of a study of a mutant IDH1 vaccine in newly diagnosed glioma. Profiled with immunoSEQ multiplex PCR; TCRdb holds only in-frame clones, not every one. Of some 80,000 clones listed, roughly 85% are singletons. Their antigens are not known. The sample consisted of PBMCs, taken from a glioma patient whose treatment included an IDH1 peptide vaccine. The receptors originated from a woman between 50 and 59 years old with glioma. The CDR3 runs from the conserved cysteine through the conserved F or W. The D gene is left open where the match is weak. Where a row states a size, it is once, few, many or the class of an expanded clone; other rows omit it.

TRBV6-1	TRBJ1-4	few	-	CASSEFRRGSDEKLFF	TGTGCCAGCAGTGAATTCCGGAGGGGCTCTGATGAAAAACTGTTTTTT
TRBV6-6	TRBJ2-7	-	-	CAISRFVDQDYEQYF	TGTGCCATCAGTCGGTTCGTGGACCAAGACTACGAGCAGTACTTC
TRBV2	TRBJ2-5	once	-	CASSFTRSVETQYF	TGTGCCAGCAGTTTCACTCGTTCGGTTGAGACCCAGTACTTC
TRBV11-1	TRBJ2-5	once	-	CASTLGVRETQYF	TGTGCCAGCACTCTGGGAGTCCGAGAGACCCAGTACTTC
TRBV28	TRBJ1-4	-	TRBD1	CASSYGQGSEKLFF	TGTGCCAGCAGTTACGGACAGGGTAGCGAAAAACTGTTTTTT
TRBV6-1	TRBJ2-3	-	-	CASSETHSGTDTQYF	TGTGCCAGCAGTGAAACCCACAGTGGAACAGATACGCAGTATTTT
TRBV6-1	TRBJ2-2	-	-	CASISGNTGELFF	TGTGCCAGCATCTCCGGGAACACCGGGGAGCTGTTTTTT
TRBV18	TRBJ1-1	-	-	CASSPEYHRVVGKGNTEAFF	TGTGCCAGCTCACCCGAATACCACAGGGTTGTAGGGAAGGGGAACACTGAAGCTTTCTTT
TRBV28	TRBJ1-1	-	-	CASLRRWGLPEAFF	TGTGCCAGCCTTCGAAGGTGGGGCCTCCCTGAAGCTTTCTTT
TRBV15	TRBJ2-5	-	-	CATSRDRGSRETQYF	TGTGCCACCAGCAGAGATCGGGGGTCTAGAGAGACCCAGTACTTC
TRBV5-1	TRBJ2-3	once	-	CASSGGDTQYF	TGCGCCAGCAGCGGAGGGGATACGCAGTATTTT
TRBV18	TRBJ2-2	-	TRBD2	CASSPPGGRDTGELFF	TGTGCCAGCTCACCACCGGGCGGGAGGGACACCGGGGAGCTGTTTTTT
TRBV27	TRBJ2-3	-	TRBD2	CASSLMGGRAPDTQYF	TGTGCCAGCAGCCTTATGGGCGGGAGGGCACCAGATACGCAGTATTTT
TRBV30	TRBJ2-3	-	TRBD1	CAWVGTGADTQYF	TGTGCCTGGGTGGGGACAGGAGCAGATACGCAGTATTTT
TRBV11-2	TRBJ2-6	-	-	CASSLRRDSGANVLTF	TGTGCCAGCAGCTTGAGACGTGACTCTGGGGCCAACGTCCTGACTTTC
TRBV7-9	TRBJ2-5	-	TRBD1	CASSQGQYQETQYF	TGTGCCAGCAGCCAGGGACAGTACCAAGAGACCCAGTACTTC
TRBV5-1	TRBJ1-4	-	-	CASSLRGSNEKLFF	TGCGCCAGCAGCTTAAGGGGCTCTAATGAAAAACTGTTTTTT
TRBV2	TRBJ2-5	-	TRBD2	CASSGGGGFGETQYF	TGTGCCAGCAGTGGTGGCGGGGGATTTGGAGAGACCCAGTACTTC
TRBV19	TRBJ2-5	-	-	CASSSQRRETQYF	TGTGCCAGTAGTTCCCAGCGGCGAGAGACCCAGTACTTC
TRBV6-5	TRBJ1-5	-	-	CATKALAVERQPQHF	TGTGCCACAAAGGCCTTGGCAGTGGAACGGCAGCCCCAGCATTTT
TRBV18	TRBJ1-6	-	-	CASSPSGTINSPLHF	TGTGCCAGCTCACCAAGTGGGACAATTAATTCACCCCTCCACTTT
TRBV7-9	TRBJ1-1	-	-	CASSLARGAAFF	TGTGCCAGCAGCTTGGCTAGGGGTGCAGCTTTCTTT
TRBV15	TRBJ2-7	-	-	CATSRRSQTYEQYF	TGTGCCACCAGCAGACGGAGCCAAACCTACGAGCAGTACTTC
TRBV7-9	TRBJ1-2	once	TRBD1	CASLTGTANYGYTF	TGTGCCAGCCTTACCGGGACAGCTAACTATGGCTACACCTTC
TRBV27	TRBJ1-2	once	-	CASSTKPMGGGGYTF	TGTGCCAGCAGCACGAAACCGATGGGAGGAGGTGGCTACACCTTC
TRBV30	TRBJ1-5	-	TRBD1	CAWSAGTGISNQPQHF	TGTGCCTGGAGTGCCGGGACAGGGATTAGCAATCAGCCCCAGCATTTT
TRBV9	TRBJ1-3	-	-	CASSVGSSGNTIYF	TGTGCCAGCAGCGTAGGGAGCTCTGGAAACACCATATATTTT
TRBV14	TRBJ2-4	-	-	CASSQGVAKNIQYF	TGTGCCAGCAGCCAAGGGGTAGCCAAAAACATTCAGTACTTC
TRBV5-1	TRBJ2-2	once	TRBD1	CASSKGQTLNTGELFF	TGCGCCAGCAGCAAGGGACAGACCTTGAACACCGGGGAGCTGTTTTTT
TRBV6-6	TRBJ2-1	-	-	CASKTPGQQYNEQFF	TGTGCCAGCAAAACCCCGGGACAACAATACAATGAGCAGTTCTTC
TRBV5-1	TRBJ2-6	-	TRBD2	CASSWEGGPAGANVLTF	TGCGCCAGCAGCTGGGAGGGAGGGCCAGCGGGGGCCAACGTCCTGACTTTC
TRBV30	TRBJ2-1	-	TRBD1	CAWSRGQGAYNEQFF	TGTGCCTGGAGCCGTGGACAGGGGGCTTACAATGAGCAGTTCTTC
TRBV7-9	TRBJ1-1	-	-	CASSPLSTEAFF	TGTGCCAGCAGCCCTCTGAGCACTGAAGCTTTCTTT
TRBV18	TRBJ1-1	few	-	CASSREPGPKSEAFF	TGTGCCAGCTCACGCGAACCGGGACCGAAGTCTGAAGCTTTCTTT
TRBV18	TRBJ2-7	-	TRBD2	CASSPGTSGRGEQYF	TGTGCCAGCTCACCAGGGACTAGCGGGAGAGGCGAGCAGTACTTC
TRBV7-8	TRBJ2-1	-	-	CASSLTGSSYNEQFF	TGTGCCAGCAGCTTAACTGGGAGCTCCTACAATGAGCAGTTCTTC
TRBV28	TRBJ2-2	-	-	CASSLYGSRTGELFF	TGTGCCAGCAGTTTATACGGGAGTAGAACCGGGGAGCTGTTTTTT
TRBV28	TRBJ2-7	-	TRBD1	CASSLDRGYEQYF	TGTGCCAGCAGCCTAGACAGGGGCTACGAGCAGTACTTC
TRBV6-5	TRBJ2-2	-	-	CASSYSTVTGELFF	TGTGCCAGCAGTTACTCGACAGTAACCGGGGAGCTGTTTTTT
TRBV28	TRBJ2-7	-	-	CASSFKQPGAYEQYF	TGTGCCAGCAGTTTCAAGCAGCCTGGGGCCTACGAGCAGTACTTC
TRBV5-1	TRBJ2-5	-	TRBD2	CASSLASGGEETQYF	TGCGCCAGCAGCTTGGCCAGCGGGGGGGAAGAGACCCAGTACTTC
TRBV10-3	TRBJ2-5	-	TRBD2	CAISESQLAGGSYQETQYF	TGTGCCATCAGTGAGTCCCAGCTAGCGGGAGGGTCCTACCAAGAGACCCAGTACTTC
TRBV12-5	TRBJ2-1	-	TRBD2	CASGLTSGKNEQFF	TGTGCTAGTGGTTTGACTAGCGGGAAGAATGAGCAGTTCTTC
TRBV6-1	TRBJ1-5	-	-	CASSEPRRGISNQPQHF	TGTGCCAGCAGTGAGCCCAGGCGGGGTATTAGCAATCAGCCCCAGCATTTT
TRBV27	TRBJ2-1	-	-	CASSSPDRRISYNEQFF	TGTGCCAGCAGTTCCCCAGACAGGAGAATCTCCTACAATGAGCAGTTCTTC
TRBV7-2	TRBJ2-7	-	-	CASSQPRQIITYEQYF	TGTGCCAGCAGCCAGCCGCGACAAATAATTACCTACGAGCAGTACTTC
TRBV6-5	TRBJ1-5	-	TRBD1	CASRTGQGANQPQHF	TGTGCCAGCAGAACGGGACAGGGGGCGAATCAGCCCCAGCATTTT